This entry concerns a single T cell receptor (beta chain). Its antigen is unidentified. The data were obtained in a study of fetal regulatory T cell absence and autoimmunity. Study conclusions and caveats: Pancreas and cord blood did not differ much in TRB family usage.

The CDR3 covers 15 residues. CDR1 is SGHAT, CDR2 FQNNGV, per germline. V lost 7 bases, J lost 3 bases, and 16 bases lay in between. The assay was run at survey level. Sequencing used immunoSEQ multiplex PCR; TCRdb keeps in-frame clones, though not all of them. The sample consists of 95,000 or so clones, more than 70% of them appearing once. This receptor was obtained from a male donor with IPEX syndrome. Input material: pancreas tissue. V is TRBV11-2 and J is TRBJ1-5, with unresolved D. CDR3 region: CASTWFRLFNQPQHF. The CDR3 DNA sequence: TGTGCCAGCACCTGGTTCAGGTTGTTCAATCAGCCCCAGCATTTT.